Below, 31 T cell receptor beta chains from the same sample are listed, as sequenced in a study of blood T cell repertoires in COVID-19. The method was immunoSEQ multiplex PCR; TCRdb's version includes in-frame clones alone and lacks a portion of them. The table lists approximately 230,000 clones, 70% to 90% of them singletons. Material: PBMCs or T cells enriched from blood (not recorded which). The receptors come from a man aged 35-49 years who had recovered from COVID-19.

The CDR3 spells CASSEAGLAYNEQFF. The CDR3 DNA reads as TGTGCCAGCAGTGAAGCGGGACTAGCCTACAATGAGCAGTTCTTC. The chain has TRBV2 and TRBJ2-1; 8 bases are shared with TRBD2. CDR1 is SNHLY and CDR2 is FYNNEI in the germline V gene. V shed 0 bases and J 2 bases; nucleotides not matched to a gene: 0. The CDR3 is made up of 15 amino acids.

As to this clone: Other nucleotide sequences from this sample produce the same CDR3. CDR3 residues: CASSVGGGAYNEQFF. CDR3 coding DNA: TGTGCCAGCAGCGTAGGCGGGGGCGCCTACAATGAGCAGTTCTTC. V is TRBV9 and J is TRBJ2-1; D might be TRBD2 (7 bases). CDR1 and CDR2 from the germline V gene are SGDLS and YYNGEE. V dropped 0 bases and J dropped 2 bases, with 9 bases sitting between them. This CDR3 region has 15 residues.

V and J are TRBV3-1 (or the pseudogene TRBV3-2) and TRBJ2-5; D is possibly TRBD2 (6 bases). Germline assignment: CDR1 LGHDT and CDR2 YNNKEL (reference sequence). The length of the CDR3 is 14 residues. Trimming removed 4 bases at V and 0 bases at J, with 9 bases between. In DNA form, the CDR3 reads TGTGCCAGCAGCCCCCTAGCGCACCAAGAGACCCAGTACTTC. It translates to CASSPLAHQETQYF.

The chain joins TRBV5-1 to TRBJ1-2, with D possibly being TRBD1 (5 bases). The CDR3 spans 14 residues. Trimming took off 1 base at V and 4 bases at J, with 11 bases between the two ends. Germline lookup yields CDR1 SGHRS and CDR2 YFSETQ. As DNA, the CDR3 is TGCGCCAGCAGCTTGAGTCAGGGCGCCTATGGCTACACCTTC. This encodes CASSLSQGAYGYTF. Together with reference TRBV5-1 and TRBJ1-2, the CDR3 gives the full variable domain: KAGVTQTPRYLIKTRGQQVTLSCSPISGHRSVSWYQQTPGQGLQFLFEYFSETQRNKGNFPGRFSGRQFSNSRSEMNVSTLELGDSALYLCASSLSQGAYGYTFGSGTRLTVV.

The chain carries TRBV18 and TRBJ1-1; tentatively, D is TRBD1 (5 bases). This CDR3 spans 14 amino acids. V gave up 3 bases and J gave up 1 base, with 9 bases separating them. Germline values: CDR1 KGHSH, CDR2 LQKENI. CDR3 nucleotide sequence: TGTGCCAGCTCACCTGTGGGGGGGAACACTGAAGCTTTCTTT. Translation: CASSPVGGNTEAFF.

The gene calls are TRBV30 and TRBJ1-1, with TRBD1 as a possible D gene (5 bases). V dropped 4 bases and J dropped 10 bases, with 10 bases sitting between them. The CDR3 covers 10 residues. Per the germline V gene, CDR1 is GTSNPN and CDR2 is SVGIG (reference sequence). CDR3 nucleotides: TGTGCCTGGAAACCGGGGGGAGCTTTCTTT. It encodes CAWKPGGAFF. Full variable domain (rest looked up from reference TRBV30 and TRBJ1-1): SQTIHQWPATLVQPVGSPLSLECTVEGTSNPNLYWYRQAAGRGLQLLFYSVGIGQISSEVPQNLSASRPQDRQFILSSKKLLLSDSGFYLCAWKPGGAFFGQGTRLTVV.

The CDR3 sequence: CAVGGGPYEQYF. The CDR3 bases are TGTGCCGTAGGGGGCGGGCCCTACGAGCAGTACTTC. The gene calls are TRBV6-5 and TRBJ2-7; TRBD1 matches 7 bases. The germline V gene has CDR1 MNHEY and CDR2 SVGAGI. The CDR3 runs to 12 residues. Losses at the gene ends were 11 bases for V and 2 bases for J; bases not matched to a gene: 6.

The rearrangement uses TRBV5-4 and TRBJ1-1; D is ambiguous. Germline CDR1 is SGHNT and CDR2 is YYREEE (reference sequence). CDR3 length: 15 residues. V gave up 4 bases and J gave up 1 base, with 14 bases separating them. Here the CDR3 DNA reads TGTGCCAGCAGCCAGGAGGCATTTACGAACACTGAAGCTTTCTTT. Its protein is CASSQEAFTNTEAFF.

The J gene is TRBJ1-2, the V gene TRBV18, with 8 bases aligning to TRBD1. This CDR3 region has 13 residues. CDR1 and CDR2 from the germline V gene are KGHSH and LQKENI. V was clipped by 6 bases and J by 7 bases; unmatched bases: 7. The CDR3, as DNA: TGTGCCAGCTCTCCGGACAGGGAATCTGGCTACACCTTC. This gives the protein CASSPDRESGYTF.

The CDR3 region is CSSGSMGGGSPDTQYF. The CDR3 bases are TGCAGCTCGGGGTCCATGGGCGGGGGATCTCCAGATACGCAGTATTTT. V and J are TRBV29-1 and TRBJ2-3; 7 bases are a match to TRBD2. Germline CDR1 is SQVTM and CDR2 is ANQGSEA. J lost 4 bases, V lost 8 bases, and 18 bases had no gene match. CDR3 length: 16 amino acids.

J is TRBJ2-1 and V is TRBV7-9; D is possibly TRBD2 (6 bases). V lost 4 bases, J lost 5 bases, and 15 bases lay in between. Germline V lookup: CDR1 SEHNR, CDR2 FQNEAQ (reference sequence). The CDR3 covers 15 residues. CDR3 DNA: TGTGCCAGCAGCTGGGACTCCCCACGACACAATGAGCAGTTCTTC. It specifies CASSWDSPRHNEQFF.

V gene TRBV5-1 combines with J gene TRBJ1-1, with 8 positions matching TRBD1. The germline V gene encodes CDR1 SGHRS and CDR2 YFSETQ. The V and J ends lost 0 bases and 6 bases, in that order; junction bases with no gene match: 4. CDR3 length: 14 residues. This chain's CDR3 is CASSLASGGAEAFF. CDR3 bases: TGCGCCAGCAGCTTGGCCTCAGGGGGCGCTGAAGCTTTCTTT.

The chain joins TRBV18 to TRBJ1-1; D is perhaps TRBD1 (6 bases). The CDR3 spans 13 residues. Germline V gene data show CDR1 as KGHSH and CDR2 as LQKENI. Trimming took 4 bases from V and 5 from J, leaving 11 bases between them. In DNA, the CDR3 is TGTGCCAGCTCACAACAGGGTAAGACTGAAGCTTTCTTT. This gives the protein CASSQQGKTEAFF.

The chain uses TRBV4-3 and TRBJ2-7, with TRBD1 as a possible D gene (5 bases). The CDR3 sequence is 15 residues long. Germline CDR1 is LGHNA and CDR2 is YSLEER. The V and J ends lost 0 bases and 0 bases respectively, with 9 bases between them. The CDR3 region is CASSQDRVGSYEQYF. In nucleotides, the CDR3 is TGCGCCAGCAGCCAAGACAGGGTCGGCTCCTACGAGCAGTACTTC.

The table lists this clone with a count of one. The V call is TRBV9, the J call TRBJ2-7, with unresolved D. CDR1 is SGDLS, CDR2 YYNGEE, per germline. V was cut by 3 bases and J by 5 bases, with 12 bases left in between. This CDR3 contains 13 residues. The CDR3 sequence is CASSALGSHEQYF. The CDR3 region has the DNA TGTGCCAGCAGCGCCCTCGGTAGCCACGAGCAGTACTTC.

The chain links TRBV10-1 to TRBJ2-7; TRBD1 matches 7 bases. The CDR3 spans 15 residues. V was pared by 6 bases and J by 4 bases, with 12 bases of the junction left unmatched. Per germline, CDR1 WNHNN and CDR2 SYGVQD (reference sequence). CDR3 DNA sequence: TGCGCCAGCAGCCTTAGACAGGGTCGGGTATACGAGCAGTACTTC. Residues: CASSLRQGRVYEQYF.

The rearrangement uses TRBV27 and TRBJ1-5; D is possibly TRBD1 (5 bases). Germline V gene sequence: CDR1 MNHEY, CDR2 SMNVEV (reference sequence). CDR3 length: 15 residues. The V and J ends lost 2 bases and 7 bases respectively, with 15 bases between them. CDR3 bases: TGTGCCAGCAGTTTAGACCGACCCGGGGGACAGCCCCAGCATTTT. It is translated as CASSLDRPGGQPQHF.

V gene TRBV9 combines with J gene TRBJ2-3; 7 positions match TRBD1. Trimming took 4 bases from V and 2 from J; bases not matched to a gene: 10. CDR1 is SGDLS, CDR2 YYNGEE, per germline. The CDR3 is 16 amino acids. The CDR3 is CASSLKGTATTDTQYF. The CDR3, as DNA: TGTGCCAGCAGCTTAAAAGGGACAGCCACCACAGATACGCAGTATTTT. Combining the CDR3 with reference TRBV9 and TRBJ2-3 gives the whole variable domain DSGVTQTPKHLITATGQRVTLRCSPRSGDLSVYWYQQSLDQGLQFLIQYYNGEERAKGNILERFSAQQFPDLHSELNLSSLELGDSALYFCASSLKGTATTDTQYFGPGTRLTVL.

V and J are TRBV27 and TRBJ2-7, with 7 nucleotides matching TRBD1. The germline gives CDR1 MNHEY, CDR2 SMNVEV (reference sequence). CDR3 size: 17 residues. The trim removed 4 bases at V and 4 bases at J, leaving 16 bases unmatched. CDR3 DNA: TGTGCCAGCAGTTCCCTGGGGGATCCGGGACAGACTTACGAGCAGTACTTC. Encoded protein: CASSSLGDPGQTYEQYF.

This chain uses TRBV5-1 with TRBJ2-1, with TRBD2 matching 9 bases. The CDR3 sequence is 14 residues long. Losses at the gene ends were 4 bases for V and 9 bases for J; bases not matched to a gene: 8. The germline V gene has CDR1 SGHRS and CDR2 YFSETQ. CDR3 nucleotide sequence: TGCGCCAGCAGCCCGGCAGGCGGGAGGGGTGAGCAGTTCTTC. This sequence encodes CASSPAGGRGEQFF.

The CDR3 DNA sequence: TGTGCCAGCTCACCCCCAGGGGGCTTATGGAATGAGCAGTTCTTC. It is translated as CASSPPGGLWNEQFF. The rearrangement joins TRBV18 to TRBJ2-1; 8 bases line up with TRBD1. Germline CDR1 reads KGHSH; CDR2 reads LQKENI. The trim removed 3 bases at V and 7 bases at J, leaving 8 bases unmatched. The CDR3 is 15 amino acids.

The V gene is TRBV4-1, the J gene TRBJ1-2, with D possibly matching TRBD1 (6 bases). This CDR3 has 17 residues. V lost 1 base and J 2 bases, leaving 17 bases between the germline ends. CDR1 and CDR2 from the germline V gene are MGHRA and YSYEKL. In nucleotides, the CDR3 is TGCGCCAGCAGCCAAGGTCGGGTCGGGGGGCTAAACTATGGCTACACCTTC. Its translation: CASSQGRVGGLNYGYTF.

The chain recombines TRBV28 with TRBJ2-5, with 10 bases fitting TRBD2. Trimming cost V 1 base and J 0 bases; bases outside gene matches: 5. The CDR3 has 17 residues. Germline CDR1 and CDR2: MDHEN and SYDVKM. The CDR3 bases are TGTGCCAGCAGTTTATTACTAGCGGGGAGTCACCAAGAGACCCAGTACTTC. This codes for CASSLLLAGSHQETQYF.

The chain uses TRBV30 and TRBJ2-3, with D possibly TRBD1 on 6 matching bases. The germline V and J ends were trimmed by 5 bases and 6 bases, with 15 bases remaining between them. The CDR3 consists of 13 residues. CDR1 is GTSNPN and CDR2 is SVGIG in the germline V gene (reference sequence). The CDR3, as DNA: TGTGCCTGGCGAAACAGGGAATGGGATACGCAGTATTTT. This gives the protein CAWRNREWDTQYF.

This chain connects TRBV10-3 to TRBJ1-4, with 10 bases matching TRBD1. The J segment lost 6 bases and the V segment lost 0 bases, leaving 4 bases of the junction unmatched. This CDR3 comprises 16 residues. The germline CDR1 and CDR2 sequences are ENHRY and SYGVKD. The CDR3 DNA is TGTGCCATCAGTGAGTCGGGGACAGGGGATCATGAAAAACTGTTTTTT. Protein product: CAISESGTGDHEKLFF.

The rearrangement uses TRBV27 and TRBJ1-1; TRBD1 is a possible D gene (6 bases). This CDR3 has 15 residues. The V and J ends lost 5 bases and 0 bases respectively, with 13 bases between them. Germline lookup yields CDR1 MNHEY and CDR2 SMNVEV (reference sequence). The CDR3 bases are TGTGCCAGCAGTCTCCGTTGGGACATGAACACTGAAGCTTTCTTT. It yields the protein CASSLRWDMNTEAFF.

This clone has just one count. J is TRBJ2-3 and V is TRBV5-4, with 7 bases aligning to TRBD1. The CDR3 is made up of 16 amino acids. Germline trimming cut 0 bases from V and 2 bases from J; bases unmatched to any gene: 6. CDR1 SGHNT and CDR2 YYREEE come from the germline V gene (reference sequence). The CDR3 DNA is TGTGCCAGCAGCTTGGGAGGGGGCGAGCTCACAGATACGCAGTATTTT. Translation gives CASSLGGGELTDTQYF.

The chain joins TRBV13 to TRBJ2-4; maybe TRBD2 (6 bases). From germline, CDR1 is PRHDT and CDR2 FYEKMQ (reference sequence). V shed 3 bases and J shed 0 bases, with 15 bases lying between them. There are 17 residues in the CDR3. This CDR3 is CASSFSGGPLAKNIQYF. CDR3 bases: TGTGCCAGCAGCTTTAGCGGAGGCCCACTAGCCAAAAACATTCAGTACTTC.

The chain carries TRBV11-2 and TRBJ2-1; the D gene is possibly TRBD1 (7 bases). The V end was cut by 5 bases, the J end by 4 bases, with 18 bases between. Germline CDR1 reads SGHAT; CDR2 reads FQNNGV. This CDR3 has 16 amino acids. The CDR3 nucleotides read TGTGCCAGCAGCGGGGGGACAGCAGGCAGATACAATGAGCAGTTCTTC. It translates to CASSGGTAGRYNEQFF.

This chain uses TRBV7-8 with TRBJ2-1; TRBD2 agrees at 10 bases. Germline CDR1 is SGHVS and CDR2 is FQNEAQ. The CDR3 loop spans 14 amino acids. Trimming cost V 5 bases and J 8 bases; bases outside gene matches: 6. The CDR3 loop reads CASSEWTSGDEQFF. The CDR3 region has the DNA TGTGCCAGCAGCGAATGGACTAGCGGTGATGAGCAGTTCTTC.

The chain has TRBV10-3 and TRBJ2-7; 7 bases match TRBD1. V trimming: 5 bases; J trimming: 2 bases; junction bases outside the gene matches: 6. Germline V gene data show CDR1 as ENHRY and CDR2 as SYGVKD. This CDR3 comprises 14 residues. The CDR3 region has the DNA TGTGCCATCAGTCCGAGACAGGGAACCTACGAGCAGTACTTC. It specifies CAISPRQGTYEQYF.